Described below is a single TCR beta chain sequence and its context. Its antigen is not yet known. No clone much larger than this one lies a single base away; base qualities are absent. The data derive from a study of brain T cells in children with intractable seizures (dated by TCRdb to the early 2020s). A note on the overall study: Resected brain tissue from 53 pediatric epilepsy surgery cases was initially screened for immune gene transcripts with a NanoString immunology panel. Of the 12 selected surgery cases, pre-surgery blood was also sequenced for eight, so four had brain tissue only. Results the study describes overall, beyond this receptor: Sequencing depth differed between pre- and post-surgery blood, so clones missing from the pre-surgery sample may reflect undersampling. The patients' HCMV serostatus was not known, and viral specificity was inferred solely from CDR3 sequence similarity.

The sample's time point, from its label and the paper: blood from clinic visit 5 months post-surgery; TSC patient then seizure free. The surgery cases showing the highest brain T cell transcript signatures were chosen for TCR beta chain sequencing of brain tissue and, when available, of blood. Prior to surgery, the patients had been treated with at least one anti-epileptic drug. TCR-sequenced patients were children with drug-resistant epilepsy due to tuberous sclerosis complex, focal cortical dysplasia, Rasmussen encephalitis or hemimegalencephaly. The Monarch genomic DNA purification kit was used to extract bulk genomic DNA from unsorted brain tissue and whole blood. The cysteine opens and the phenylalanine closes a CDR3 of 14 amino acids. The only DNA kept is the CDR3, 42 bases in frame from the first base. Between the V and J ends, shortened by 4 bases and 4 bases respectively, the junction contains 14 bases. The CDR1 and CDR2 encoded by the germline V gene are SGHRS and YFSETQ.

The immunoSEQ assay was applied to genomic DNA to generate the TCR beta chain sequences. As for how the authors treated the data: CDR3 sequences that did not begin with the conserved framework cysteine at position 104 were removed manually. To get clonality, the normalized Shannon's Diversity Index was subtracted from one, giving values from 0 (maximal diversity) to 1 (oligoclonal). Chi-squared comparison-of-proportions tests were used to check whether the frequency of the same CDR3 differed between samples, for example brain versus blood. Public clonotypes were found through immuneACCESS searches, while the VDJdb browser was used to judge similarity to known antiviral clonotypes. TCRdb's version of the immuneACCESS table is confined to in-frame rearrangements and falls short of the full clone set. An unresolved V gene accounts for under half of the shortfall where checked; the remainder is of unknown origin. Clonal size and the V and J genes are those of that table, whereas D and trimming came from the DNA. This sample lists about 340,000 clones; more than 85% were detected once. 4.5% to 7% of the sample lies in the top ten.

The sequence was collected from a boy younger than two with tuberous sclerosis and intractable seizures. This sample comprised peripheral blood, obtained more than 4 months after surgery. The sequence is built from TRBV5-1 and TRBJ1-2, with the D gene not clear enough to name. The nucleotides are TGCGCCAGCAGCACTGGGGTGGCAACCTATGGCTACACCTTC. Translated, this is CASSTGVATYGYTF.